The 17 T cell receptor beta chains in this list originate from one sample, sequenced in a study of blood T cell repertoires in COVID-19. Generated by immunoSEQ multiplex PCR, the TCRdb table keeps only in-frame clones and is missing some. The sample records 280,000 or so clones, approximately 89% being singletons. Sequencing was performed on PBMCs or T cells enriched from blood (not recorded which). The receptors derive from a woman between 45 and 60 years old who had been exposed to COVID-19.

This clone was observed once. The V call is TRBV5-4, the J call TRBJ2-2, with 8 bases identical to TRBD2. Germline V gene lookup returns CDR1 SGHNT and CDR2 YYREEE (reference sequence). The CDR3 has 16 residues. V shed 5 bases, J shed 5 bases, and the junction held 11 bases outside the gene matches. The CDR3 bases are TGTGCCAGCAGGCGGGGGGAGGGGGAATTGACCGGGGAGCTGTTTTTT. Translated, it gives CASRRGEGELTGELFF.

The CDR3 is CASSQQATSYEQYF. DNA for the CDR3: TGTGCCAGCAGCCAACAGGCGACCTCCTACGAGCAGTACTTC. The chain has TRBV3-1 (or the pseudogene TRBV3-2) and TRBJ2-7; D is undetermined. Trimming left V 2 bases short and J 0 bases short, with 8 bases between. The V gene's germline CDR1 is LGHDT and CDR2 YNNKEL (reference sequence). The CDR3 has 14 amino acids.

The CDR3 DNA follows: TGTGCCATCAGGGGGCAGGGCGAGCAGTACTTC. As protein: CAIRGQGEQYF. V is TRBV10-3 and J is TRBJ2-7; weak D call: TRBD1 (5 bases). Trimming left V 6 bases short and J 6 bases short, with 9 bases between. Germline assignment: CDR1 ENHRY and CDR2 SYGVKD. The CDR3 is 11 amino acids.

The rearrangement links TRBV28 to TRBJ1-5; D ambiguous. V gave up 1 base and J gave up 3 bases, with 16 bases separating them. The CDR3 runs to 17 residues. From germline, CDR1 is MDHEN and CDR2 SYDVKM. The CDR3 region has the DNA TGTGCCAGCAGTTTATTGGGCGGGCAGCCATACAATCAGCCCCAGCATTTT. It translates to CASSLLGGQPYNQPQHF.

The DNA for the CDR3 is TGCGCCAGCAGCCAAGAGTCAACAGGGCCCAACTCTGGAAACACCATATATTTT. Amino acid sequence: CASSQESTGPNSGNTIYF. The chain recombines TRBV4-1 with TRBJ1-3, with a weak D call TRBD1 (6 bases). The CDR3 loop spans 18 amino acids. CDR1 MGHRA and CDR2 YSYEKL come from the germline V gene. The V gene lost 0 bases and the J gene lost 0 bases, with 15 bases spanning the gap.

The DNA of the CDR3 is TGCAGCGTTCGGGCGACAGCAACTAATGAAAAACTGTTTTTT. Translation gives CSVRATATNEKLFF. The rearrangement links TRBV29-1 to TRBJ1-4; D possibly corresponds to TRBD1 (5 bases). V dropped 5 bases and J dropped 0 bases, with 10 bases sitting between them. The CDR3 covers 14 residues. Germline values: CDR1 SQVTM, CDR2 ANQGSEA.

V gene TRBV7-2 combines with J gene TRBJ2-7, with D hard to call. The CDR3 loop spans 15 amino acids. The ends were cut back, 4 bases at V and 3 bases at J, with 16 bases in the middle. Germline V CDR1 and CDR2: SGHTA, FQGNSA. Written as DNA, the CDR3 is TGTGCCAGCAGCTCGCAATCAACAGTAATCTACGAGCAGTACTTC. It yields the protein CASSSQSTVIYEQYF.

The V call is TRBV4-1, the J call TRBJ1-3; D remains ambiguous. The germline CDR1 and CDR2 sequences are MGHRA and YSYEKL. The CDR3 totals 15 residues. Trimming left V 4 bases short and J 3 bases short, with 13 bases between. This CDR3 is CASSPRGLFGNTIYF. CDR3 nucleotides: TGCGCCAGCAGCCCCCGAGGACTTTTTGGAAACACCATATATTTT.

V gene TRBV9 combines with J gene TRBJ2-1; 9 nucleotides agree with TRBD1. The CDR3 extends over 13 amino acids. Trimming cost V 4 bases and J 10 bases; bases outside gene matches: 6. Germline CDR1 SGDLS, CDR2 YYNGEE. The CDR3 DNA reads as TGTGCCAGCAGCCCCGGGACAGGGAGGGAGCAGTTCTTC. Its translation: CASSPGTGREQFF.

Regarding this clone: In the same sample, other DNA sequences code for this CDR3. This chain connects TRBV12-3 or TRBV12-4 to TRBJ1-1; D is unclear. The CDR3 extends over 13 amino acids. Trimming pared 2 bases from V and 1 base from J, leaving 5 bases between. DNA of the CDR3: TGTGCCAGCAGTTTACGAGGGAACACTGAAGCTTTCTTT. As protein: CASSLRGNTEAFF.

The gene calls are TRBV7-2 and TRBJ1-4; D is uncertain. The germline V and J ends were trimmed by 5 bases and 0 bases, with 19 bases remaining between them. Germline CDR1 is SGHTA and CDR2 is FQGNSA. This CDR3 has 18 amino acids. The CDR3 loop reads CASSQTVWSTATNEKLFF. The CDR3 DNA is TGTGCCAGCAGCCAGACCGTGTGGAGCACTGCAACTAATGAAAAACTGTTTTTT.

The gene calls are TRBV19 and TRBJ1-5; perhaps TRBD1 as D (5 bases). This CDR3 is 13 amino acids long. From germline, CDR1 is LNHDA and CDR2 SQIVND (reference sequence). The V end was cut by 3 bases, the J end by 8 bases, with 11 bases between. In DNA form, the CDR3 reads TGTGCCAGTAGTATGGACACAATCGAGCCCCAGCATTTT. This encodes CASSMDTIEPQHF. The variable domain in full, with the rest retrieved from reference TRBV19 and TRBJ1-5, is DGGITQSPKYLFRKEGQNVTLSCEQNLNHDAMYWYRQDPGQGLRLIYYSQIVNDFQKGDIAEGYSVSREKKESFPLTVTSAQKNPTAFYLCASSMDTIEPQHFGDGTRLSIL.

CDR3 DNA: TGTGCCAGCGAAGGGACAGTCTACGAGCAGTACTTC. Its protein product is CASEGTVYEQYF. V gene TRBV7-9 combines with J gene TRBJ2-7, with 7 bases lining up with TRBD1. The V segment lost 8 bases and the J segment 3 bases; nucleotides outside the gene matches: 4. Germline V gene sequence: CDR1 SEHNR, CDR2 FQNEAQ (reference sequence). This CDR3 contains 12 residues.

The J gene is TRBJ1-1, the V gene TRBV6-5; D may be TRBD1 (5 bases). Trimming cost V 6 bases and J 1 base, with 15 bases left between them. The CDR3 has 15 residues. CDR1 and CDR2 from the germline V gene are MNHEY and SVGAGI. Here the CDR3 DNA reads TGTGCCAGCAGCCTTTTGGACGGACAGAACACTGAAGCTTTCTTT. It codes for CASSLLDGQNTEAFF.

Written as DNA, the CDR3 is TGTGCCAGCAGCTTGGGTCAGGCAGTCCCCTACAATGAGCAGTTCTTC. Its protein product is CASSLGQAVPYNEQFF. V usage is TRBV5-6 and J usage is TRBJ2-1, with unresolved D. This CDR3 has 16 residues. Germline values: CDR1 SGHDT, CDR2 YYEEEE. V lost 0 bases and J 2 bases, leaving 12 bases between the germline ends. The full variable domain, its missing parts supplied by reference TRBV5-6 and TRBJ2-1, is DAGVTQSPTHLIKTRGQQVTLRCSPKSGHDTVSWYQQALGQGPQFIFQYYEEEERQRGNFPDRFSGHQFPNYSSELNVNALLLGDSALYLCASSLGQAVPYNEQFFGPGTRLTVL.

The chain is built from TRBV5-1 and TRBJ1-2, with TRBD1 matching over 9 bases. The CDR3 has 18 amino acids. Germline CDR1 is SGHRS and CDR2 is YFSETQ. V shed 4 bases, J shed 8 bases, and the junction held 21 bases outside the gene matches. CDR3 sequence: CASSPPGQGSLLSEGYTF. The DNA of the CDR3 is TGCGCCAGCAGCCCACCGGGACAGGGTTCCCTCCTGTCGGAAGGCTACACCTTC.

The rearrangement links TRBV3-1 (or the pseudogene TRBV3-2) to TRBJ2-3; no definite D call. CDR3 size: 15 residues. With 2 bases removed from V and 3 bases from J, the gap between germline ends came to 12 bases. Germline CDR1 is LGHDT and CDR2 is YNNKEL (reference sequence). CDR3: CASSQPGHPTDTQYF. The CDR3 DNA reads as TGTGCCAGCAGCCAACCAGGCCATCCTACAGATACGCAGTATTTT.